The 8 T cell receptor beta chains below come from one sample, sequenced in a study of shared clonotypes between healthy human individuals. TCRdb's copy holds only in-frame clones and misses some; the assay was immunoSEQ multiplex PCR. The data show around 1.9 million clones, approximately 94% seen once. Positive CCR7 selection of CD45RO-negative cells yielded the naive CD8 cells, and terminally differentiated effector memory CD45RA+ cells were excluded. Sequencing was done on a sample of naive CD8+ T cells from PBMCs. These receptors came from a man aged 18 to 35 in good health. Some clones in this sample may be carry-over from other donors' samples.

The chain has TRBV7-2 and TRBJ1-2, with a possible D match to TRBD1 (5 bases). CDR1 is SGHTA and CDR2 is FQGNSA in the germline V gene. The CDR3 contains 14 residues. Trimming pared 1 base from V and 6 bases from J, leaving 12 bases between. The CDR3 bases are TGTGCCAGCAGCTTAGGGGGCTACGGAAATGGCTACACCTTC. The encoded protein is CASSLGGYGNGYTF.

The DNA of the CDR3 is TGTGCCAGCAGCGTGAGGGGACAGGGCTCTGGAAACACCATATATTTT. As protein: CASSVRGQGSGNTIYF. The gene calls are TRBV9 and TRBJ1-3; TRBD1 matches 9 bases. The CDR3 has 16 amino acids. The V segment lost 2 bases and the J segment 0 bases; nucleotides outside the gene matches: 3. Germline-derived CDR1 and CDR2 are SGDLS and YYNGEE.

The J gene is TRBJ2-7, the V gene TRBV5-1; D gene unclear. The CDR3 contains 13 residues. Germline lookup yields CDR1 SGHRS and CDR2 YFSETQ. Trimming removed 1 base from V and 3 bases from J, with 8 bases in between. This CDR3 is CASSLSALYEQYF. The CDR3 DNA follows: TGCGCCAGCAGCTTGTCGGCACTCTACGAGCAGTACTTC.

The gene calls are TRBV7-9 and TRBJ2-5; D is uncertain. The V end was cut by 3 bases, the J end by 3 bases, with 8 bases between. Looked up from germline, CDR1 is SEHNR and CDR2 is FQNEAQ (reference sequence). This CDR3 comprises 13 residues. DNA for the CDR3: TGTGCCAGCAGCTTGGGCGCTGAAGAGACCCAGTACTTC. It codes for CASSLGAEETQYF. The variable domain in full, completed from reference TRBV7-9 and TRBJ2-5, reads DTGVSQNPRHKITKRGQNVTFRCDPISEHNRLYWYRQTLGQGPEFLTYFQNEAQLEKSRLLSDRFSAERPKGSFSTLEIQRTEQGDSAMYLCASSLGAEETQYFGPGTRLLVL.

This chain connects TRBV9 to TRBJ1-1; a weak D match, TRBD1 (5 bases). Trimming took 3 bases from V and 0 from J, leaving 15 bases between them. This CDR3 region has 16 residues. Germline lookup yields CDR1 SGDLS and CDR2 YYNGEE. CDR3 nucleotide sequence: TGTGCCAGCAGCGGGGATGGGACGCCTATGAACACTGAAGCTTTCTTT. As protein: CASSGDGTPMNTEAFF.

The rearrangement links TRBV5-1 to TRBJ2-3; D ambiguous. The germline V and J ends were trimmed by 2 bases and 2 bases, with 9 bases remaining between them. CDR1 SGHRS and CDR2 YFSETQ come from the germline V gene. The CDR3 is 14 amino acids. In DNA, the CDR3 is TGCGCCAGCAGCTTAGAATCGCCCACAGATACGCAGTATTTT. Its protein is CASSLESPTDTQYF.

This clone has more than one count but fewer than ten. Other nucleotide sequences in the sample specify the same CDR3. The gene calls are TRBV27 and TRBJ2-1; D unresolved. The CDR3 runs 10 residues. The germline V gene encodes CDR1 MNHEY and CDR2 SMNVEV (reference sequence). Trimming shortened V by 8 bases and J by 4 bases, and 3 bases separated the two germline ends. CDR3 amino acids: CASGYNEQFF. The CDR3 bases are TGTGCCAGCGGATACAATGAGCAGTTCTTC.

The CDR3, as DNA: TGTGCCAGCAGCCGCGTAGGGGGCGCATCCGAAAAACTGTTTTTT. Translation gives CASSRVGGASEKLFF. V is TRBV14 and J is TRBJ1-4; 7 bases align to TRBD1. The CDR3 covers 15 residues. V lost 4 bases to trimming and J lost 8 bases; unmatched junction nucleotides: 10. CDR1 SGHDN and CDR2 FVKESK come from the germline V gene. Looking up the rest from reference TRBV14 and TRBJ1-4 gives the full variable domain: EAGVTQFPSHSVIEKGQTVTLRCDPISGHDNLYWYRRVMGKEIKFLLHFVKESKQDESGMPNNRFLAERTGGTYSTLKVQPAELEDSGVYFCASSRVGGASEKLFFGSGTQLSVL.